Listed below are T cell receptor beta chains from one sample, sequenced in a study of cytomegalovirus exposure and HLA in healthy donors. Sequenced by immunoSEQ multiplex PCR; TCRdb stores in-frame clones only, minus some. Altogether 100,000 to 150,000 clones are present, roughly 77% being singletons, with the ten largest covering about 1%. The specimen sequenced was PBMCs. The receptors were sampled from a woman in her thirties in good health and CMV-seronegative. CDR3s include the opening cysteine and the closing phenylalanine or tryptophan. The D gene is left open where the match is weak. Size values are once, few and many counts, or a class for expanded clones, and some rows have none.

d_call	v_call	clone_size	j_call	cdr3_length	cdr3_nt	cdr3_aa
TRBD2	TRBV7-3	-	TRBJ2-5	14	TGTGCCAGCAGCCCTAGCGGCCACCGAGAGACCCAGTACTTC	CASSPSGHRETQYF
-	TRBV18	-	TRBJ2-1	16	TGTGCCAGCTCACCACCGGGACTCCCGGCAAACAATGAGCAGTTCTTC	CASSPPGLPANNEQFF
-	TRBV27	once	TRBJ2-7	16	TGTGCCAGCAGTCCCATGAAGGGGGACGAGACCTACGAGCAGTACTTC	CASSPMKGDETYEQYF
TRBD2	TRBV7-6	-	TRBJ2-3	15	TGTGCCAGCAGCTTAGCCCCAGGACTAGCAGATACGCAGTATTTT	CASSLAPGLADTQYF
-	TRBV7-8	-	TRBJ1-1	16	TGTGCCAGCAGCTTACGCGGGGGGAACATGAACACTGAAGCTTTCTTT	CASSLRGGNMNTEAFF
TRBD1	TRBV6-1	-	TRBJ1-2	15	TGTGCCAGCAGTGACAGGGGGCAACCGCACTATGGCTACACCTTC	CASSDRGQPHYGYTF
-	TRBV6-1	few	TRBJ2-7	14	TGTGCCAGCAGGACTGGGGCGGGAACCTACGAGCAGTACTTC	CASRTGAGTYEQYF
TRBD2	TRBV7-2	-	TRBJ2-2	16	TGTGCCAGCAGCCCCCTTCTAGCGGGAGCGGCCGGGGAGCTGTTTTTT	CASSPLLAGAAGELFF
-	TRBV11-2	-	TRBJ2-1	15	TGTGCCAGCAGCTCTAGACGGCCACCCCGAGCGGCGCAGTTCTTC	CASSSRRPPRAAQFF
TRBD1	TRBV4-3	once	TRBJ2-3	19	TGCGCCAGCAGCCAAGAGGGGACAGGGAACAATGTAAACACAGATACGCAGTATTTT	CASSQEGTGNNVNTDTQYF
-	TRBV7-9	few	TRBJ2-1	14	TGTGCCAGCAGGCAGGCTGGGGGGGGCGATGAGCAGTTCTTC	CASRQAGGGDEQFF
-	TRBV28	-	TRBJ1-2	15	TGTGCCAGCAGCTTCCCGCAGGGTTTTAGCTATGGCTACACCTTC	CASSFPQGFSYGYTF
-	TRBV29-1	once	TRBJ2-3	14	TGCAGCGTTCTTGGACTGACTAGCACAGATACGCAGTATTTT	CSVLGLTSTDTQYF
-	TRBV7-3	-	TRBJ2-3	15	TGTGCCAGCAGCTTAGATAGGGGTAGCACAGATACGCAGTATTTT	CASSLDRGSTDTQYF
TRBD2	TRBV19	-	TRBJ2-1	16	TGTGCCAGTAGTATTAGTCGGACTAGCGGTTACAATGAGCAGTTCTTC	CASSISRTSGYNEQFF
TRBD1	TRBV5-1	-	TRBJ2-1	17	TGCGCCAGCAGACCGCCCCAAACAGGGGGCCCCTACAATGAGCAGTTCTTC	CASRPPQTGGPYNEQFF
TRBD1	TRBV4-2	once	TRBJ1-1	15	TGTGCCAGCAGCCAAGTAGGACAGGGGAACACTGAAGCTTTCTTT	CASSQVGQGNTEAFF
-	TRBV29-1	-	TRBJ2-2	14	TGCAGCGTTGTATTGACACAGGGTCCCGGGGAGCTGTTTTTT	CSVVLTQGPGELFF
-	TRBV2	-	TRBJ2-7	14	TGTGCCAGCAGTGTGGTGGGAGATTCCTACGGGCAGTACTTC	CASSVVGDSYGQYF
-	TRBV19	-	TRBJ2-3	16	TGTGCTAGTAGTAACACAGGGTATGGGAGCACAGATACGCAGTATTTT	CASSNTGYGSTDTQYF
-	TRBV7-6	-	TRBJ1-1	15	TGTGCCAGCACCCCAGGGGCAGGCCGGAACACTGAAGCTTTCTTT	CASTPGAGRNTEAFF
-	TRBV19	-	TRBJ1-4	18	TGTGCCAGTAGTCCCCGGGCCAAGGGACTCGGGGGAAATGAAAAACTGTTTTTT	CASSPRAKGLGGNEKLFF
-	TRBV5-6	few	TRBJ1-2	15	TGTGCCAGCAGCTTTCTCGGGACAAGGGTCTATGGCTACACCTTC	CASSFLGTRVYGYTF
-	TRBV7-9	-	TRBJ1-1	16	TGTTCCAGCAGGACACCCGTAACAGTCATGAACACTGAAGCTTTCTTT	CSSRTPVTVMNTEAFF
-	TRBV2	-	TRBJ1-5	13	TGTGCCAGCAGACGGGGGATCAATCAGCCCCAGCATTTT	CASRRGINQPQHF
-	TRBV7-9	-	TRBJ1-2	15	TGTGCCAGCAGCTCAGGGCAGGAAATTAACTATGGCTACACCTTC	CASSSGQEINYGYTF
-	TRBV11-1	-	TRBJ2-3	15	TGTGCCAGCAGCTCTTATGGACAGAGCACAGATACGCAGTATTTT	CASSSYGQSTDTQYF
TRBD1	TRBV5-1	-	TRBJ1-1	16	TGCGCCAGCAGCTTGGCCCTCCAGGGGGCTGGTACTGAAGCTTTCTTT	CASSLALQGAGTEAFF
TRBD1	TRBV30	-	TRBJ2-2	16	TGTGCCTGGAGAGAAGGGGCCAGGGGGCACACCGGGGAGCTGTTTTTT	CAWREGARGHTGELFF
-	TRBV19	-	TRBJ1-5	18	TGTGCCAGTAGTACAGCCCCAGGACAGAACAGCCGTTATCAGCCCCAGCATTTT	CASSTAPGQNSRYQPQHF
-	TRBV11-2	few	TRBJ2-7	12	TGTGCCAGCAGCTTATTATCACTGGAGCAGTACTTC	CASSLLSLEQYF
TRBD2	TRBV10-3	-	TRBJ2-2	15	TGTGCCATCACCCGACTAGCGGGAGGGACCGGGGAGCTGTTTTTT	CAITRLAGGTGELFF
-	TRBV21-1	-	TRBJ2-1	16	TGTGCCAGCAGCAAAGCGCCACCAGGGTGCTACAATGAGCAGTTCTTC	CASSKAPPGCYNEQFF
-	TRBV29-1	-	TRBJ2-7	13	TGCAGCGTCGATGGAGGGAGAGGATACGAGCAGTACTTC	CSVDGGRGYEQYF
-	TRBV19	-	TRBJ1-3	15	TGTGCCAGTAGGAGGAACAGGAACTTTGGAAACACCATATATTTT	CASRRNRNFGNTIYF
-	TRBV9	-	TRBJ1-4	18	TGTGCCAGCAGCGTAGATGTGGGCTATCAAGCAACTAATGAAAAACTGTTTTTT	CASSVDVGYQATNEKLFF
TRBD2	TRBV11-3	few	TRBJ2-3	16	TGTGCCAGCAGCCACGGGGGGAGGGGTCCCACAGATACGCAGTATTTT	CASSHGGRGPTDTQYF
-	TRBV5-8	-	TRBJ2-4	15	TGTGCCAGCACCTCCGCAGGGGTTACCGTAAACATTCAGTACTTC	CASTSAGVTVNIQYF
TRBD1	TRBV6-5	-	TRBJ1-2	14	TGTGCCAGCAGTTACGGGACAGGGCGTGCTGGCTACACCTTC	CASSYGTGRAGYTF
-	TRBV11-3	-	TRBJ2-1	13	TGTGCCAGCAGCATCGTCAGGGTCAATGAGCAGTTCTTC	CASSIVRVNEQFF
TRBD1	TRBV9	-	TRBJ1-1	13	TGTGCCAGCAGCGTAACAGGGGGCACTGAAGCTTTCTTT	CASSVTGGTEAFF
TRBD2	TRBV28	-	TRBJ2-7	16	TGTGCCAGCAGTTTATCCGGACTAGCGGGAGTCAGCGAGCAGTACTTC	CASSLSGLAGVSEQYF
-	TRBV5-1	-	TRBJ2-5	13	TGCGCCAGCAGCTTGAATCAGCAAGAGACCCAGTACTTC	CASSLNQQETQYF
-	TRBV9	-	TRBJ2-5	15	TGTGCCAGCAGCGGCCAACAGGGTTGGAGGGAGACCCAGTACTTC	CASSGQQGWRETQYF
-	TRBV5-8	-	TRBJ2-7	13	TGTGCCAGCAGCTTTTACAGCACCTACGAGCAGTACTTC	CASSFYSTYEQYF
TRBD1	TRBV29-1	-	TRBJ1-1	17	TGCAGCGTCGAACCTTACCGGGACAGTCTTATGAACACTGAAGCTTTCTTT	CSVEPYRDSLMNTEAFF
TRBD2	TRBV10-1	once	TRBJ2-1	14	TGCGCCCCCCGGGAGGGACTAGCGGGAGGTTCAATGTTCTTC	CAPREGLAGGSMFF
TRBD1	TRBV27	once	TRBJ1-6	16	TGTGCCAGCAGTTCAGGTCAGGGACAGTATAATTCACCCCTCCACTTT	CASSSGQGQYNSPLHF
-	TRBV7-3	-	TRBJ1-1	13	TGTGCCAGCAGTCAGGGCATGAACACTGAAGCTTTCTTT	CASSQGMNTEAFF
-	TRBV7-7	-	TRBJ2-5	13	TGTGCTAGCAGCTTGGGTAGGGGTGAGACCCAGTACTTC	CASSLGRGETQYF
-	TRBV19	-	TRBJ2-5	12	TGTGCCAGTAGTGACAATTTAGAGACCCAGTACTTC	CASSDNLETQYF
TRBD1	TRBV5-1	once	TRBJ2-7	14	TGCGCCAGCAGCTTGAGGACAGGGGCCTACGAGCAGTACTTC	CASSLRTGAYEQYF
-	TRBV6-5	-	TRBJ1-4	15	TGTGCCAGCAGCGCTCGAGGGACACAGCATGAAAAACTGTTTTTT	CASSARGTQHEKLFF
-	TRBV7-6	-	TRBJ2-3	17	TGTGCCAGCAGCTTAGACGGGGTCGGCGGGAAGACAGATACGCAGTATTTT	CASSLDGVGGKTDTQYF
TRBD2	TRBV11-2	-	TRBJ2-5	16	TGTGCCAGCAGCTTTGGACTAGCGGACGGCCAAGAGACCCAGTACTTC	CASSFGLADGQETQYF